The present T cell receptor beta chain was sequenced within a study of blood T cell repertoires in COVID-19. This CDR3 is built from 16 residues. Trimming cost V 0 bases and J 7 bases; bases outside gene matches: 7. Profiling relied on immunoSEQ multiplex PCR, and the TCRdb table lists in-frame clones only, not all of them. The profile shows about 320,000 clones, roughly 91% of them singletons. This sequence joins TRBV23-1 and TRBJ1-5; 9 bases are a match to TRBD1. TRBV23-1 is an ORF, and what it does is uncertain. This sequence originates from a woman aged 25-40 years with COVID-19, enrolled during active disease. The sequencing sample was made of peripheral blood. CDR3 protein: CASSQSGTGRWQPQHF. The CDR3 DNA follows: TGCGCCAGCAGTCAATCGGGGACAGGGAGGTGGCAGCCCCAGCATTTT.